These T cell receptor beta chains were read from a single sample in a study of early T cells in non-severe SARS-CoV-2 infection. TCRdb re-called the 5' RACE reads with MiXCR, one entry per CDR3 protein. The sample has some 77,000 distinct CDR3 sequences, roughly 5.3% seen once. Here the sequenced sample was whole blood, taken at baseline. Receptors were obtained from an adult who was a healthcare worker with PCR-confirmed SARS-CoV-2 infection or an uninfected control (not recorded which). The CDR3 runs from the conserved cysteine through the conserved F or W. The order of the fields is D gene, clone size, J gene, V gene, CDR3 DNA, CDR3 protein. D genes are given only for firm matches. Not all rows give a size; the values are once, few, many and, for expanded clones, a class.

NA few TRBJ1-1 TRBV29-1 TGCAGCGTCCCCGATGGGGGGACTGAAGCTTTCTTT CSVPDGGTEAFF
NA many TRBJ2-1 TRBV7-6 TGTGCCAGCAGCCCACAGGTGGGCTCCTACAATGAGCAGTTCTTC CASSPQVGSYNEQFF
NA many TRBJ2-7 TRBV11-2 TGTGCCAGCAGCTTAGATCCCCAGGTCTACGAGCAGTACTTC CASSLDPQVYEQYF
TRBD1 NA TRBJ2-7 TRBV27 TGTGCCAGCAGGCTGGGACAGGGGGCGCTTGAGCAGTACTTC CASRLGQGALEQYF
TRBD2 many TRBJ2-5 TRBV7-8 TGTGCCAGCAGCTTAGGTGGCGGACTAGGTTCTCCCCAGTACTTC CASSLGGGLGSPQYF
NA few TRBJ1-1 TRBV30 TGTGCCTGGAGTGGCGGGGGCTGGGGCACTGAAGCTTTCTTT CAWSGGGWGTEAFF
TRBD2 many TRBJ2-2 TRBV7-8 TGTGCCAGCACCGTCTCCGGGAGCGGGAAATTCACCGGGGAGCTGTTTTTT CASTVSGSGKFTGELFF
NA many TRBJ1-2 TRBV9 TGTGCCAGCAGCGTAGGCTCGGATCGGGGGCGCGCGGGCTACACCTTC CASSVGSDRGRAGYTF
NA many TRBJ1-6 TRBV7-9 TGTGCCAGCAGCTTAGAACAACTAAGGTCACCCCTCCACTTT CASSLEQLRSPLHF
NA many TRBJ2-6 TRBV11-2 TGTGCCAGCAGCTTAGGCAGTATGGCCTTTGGGGCCAACGTCCTGACTTTC CASSLGSMAFGANVLTF
TRBD2 once TRBJ2-1 TRBV12-3/TRBV12-4 TGTGCCAGCAGCCAGGCGCCTAGCGGGTACAATGAGCAGTTCTTC CASSQAPSGYNEQFF
TRBD2 many TRBJ2-1 TRBV20-1 TGCGGCCGGACTAGCGGGAGCCACAATGAGCAGTTCTTC CGRTSGSHNEQFF
TRBD1 many TRBJ2-1 TRBV6-4 TGTGCCAGCAGTGACGGGGACAGGGGGGAGCAGTTCTTC CASSDGDRGEQFF
NA many TRBJ1-1 TRBV11-2 TGTGCCAGCAGCCCGCAACTAGTGGACACTGAAGCTTTCTTT CASSPQLVDTEAFF
NA NA TRBJ1-5 TRBV23-1 TGCGCCAGCAGTCAATCGTGGCAGGTCCTAATCTGGCCCCAGCATTTT CASSQSWQVLIWPQHF
TRBD1 many TRBJ2-2 TRBV29-1 TGCAGCGTTAGACAGGGAAGGACCGGGGAGCTGTTTTTT CSVRQGRTGELFF
NA many TRBJ2-1 TRBV5-4 TGTGCCAGCAGCCGGGAGTCTGTGTCCTACAATGAGCAGTTCTTC CASSRESVSYNEQFF
NA many TRBJ1-2 TRBV29-1 TGCAGCGCCCGACCTCCTGGGGACTATGGCTACACCTTC CSARPPGDYGYTF
NA many TRBJ2-4 TRBV10-3 TGTGCCATCAGTGAGTCGGAGCTATCCCGAGACATTCAGTACTTC CAISESELSRDIQYF
NA many TRBJ2-3 TRBV27 TGTGCCAGCAGCCCGGGACTTGTCACAGATACGCAGTATTTT CASSPGLVTDTQYF
TRBD2 NA TRBJ2-7 TRBV4-2 TGTGCCAGCAGCCCTCTCGGGACTAGCGGGAGAATCTACGAGCAGTACTTC CASSPLGTSGRIYEQYF
NA few TRBJ1-3 TRBV9 TGTGCCAGCAGCGTAGACCTGGGGGCGATCTCTGGAAACACCATATATTTT CASSVDLGAISGNTIYF
NA few TRBJ1-6 TRBV5-1 TGCGCCAGCAGCCTAGGGAACGCGGATTCACCCCTCCACTTT CASSLGNADSPLHF
TRBD1 NA TRBJ2-3 TRBV12-5 TGTGCTAGTGGTTTTGTTGTGACAGGGTACACAGATACGCAGTATTTT CASGFVVTGYTDTQYF
NA many TRBJ1-2 TRBV6-6 TGTGCCAGCAGCCCCTTGGGGGAGGTATATGGCTACACCTTC CASSPLGEVYGYTF
TRBD1 few TRBJ1-5 TRBV20-1 TGCAGTGCTAGTTGGACAGGGAGGGCTAATCAGCCCCAGCATTTT CSASWTGRANQPQHF
NA few TRBJ1-6 TRBV7-3 TGTGCCAGCAGCTTAAGTTTAGGGACACCCCTCCACTTT CASSLSLGTPLHF